This T cell receptor (beta chain) stems from a study of T-cell reconstitution after alpha-beta-depleted transplantation in children. Notes on the study in general: Surviving recipient cells, namely T cells and thymic progenitors, were the source of high day-60 TCRbeta diversity in some patients. About two months after transplant, alpha-beta T cells reportedly came from several hundred expanded graft clones. Once a year had passed after transplant, T-cell counts and diversity came mostly from newly produced T cells.

As it was prepared, the TCRbeta library received unique molecular identifiers. MiXCR was run by TCRdb on the PCR reads, yielding one entry per CDR3 protein. The sample shows hundreds of thousands of distinct CDR3 sequences, roughly 8% of them seen only once. J lost 2 bases, V lost 1 base, and 0 bases had no gene match. The CDR3 spans 15 residues. Germline assignment: CDR1 LGHNA and CDR2 YSLEER. This clonotype was seen many times. Its matching antigen is unknown. Specimen: PBMCs, mostly from graft donor cells, collected 180 days after TCRalphabeta/CD19-depleted stem cell transplant. This chain joins TRBV4-3 and TRBJ1-4; 8 positions match TRBD1. This clonotype was obtained from a male patient aged 5 to 17 who had a stem cell transplant for acute lymphoblastic leukemia, so the T cells may come from the graft donor. The CDR3 loop is CASSQGTGTNEKLFF. CDR3 DNA: TGCGCCAGCAGCCAAGGGACAGGGACTAATGAAAAACTGTTTTTT.